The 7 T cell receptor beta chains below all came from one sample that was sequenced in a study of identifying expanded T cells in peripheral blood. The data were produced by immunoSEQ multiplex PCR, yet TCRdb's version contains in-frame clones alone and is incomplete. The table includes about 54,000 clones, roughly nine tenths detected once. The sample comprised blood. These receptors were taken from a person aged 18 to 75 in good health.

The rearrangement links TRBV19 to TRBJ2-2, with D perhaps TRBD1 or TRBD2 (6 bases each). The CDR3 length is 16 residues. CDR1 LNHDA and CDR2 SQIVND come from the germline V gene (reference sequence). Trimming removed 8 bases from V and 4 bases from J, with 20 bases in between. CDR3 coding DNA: TGTGCCAGTCCCCAGGGGAGGAGGGCAAGCACCGGGGAGCTGTTTTTT. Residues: CASPQGRRASTGELFF.

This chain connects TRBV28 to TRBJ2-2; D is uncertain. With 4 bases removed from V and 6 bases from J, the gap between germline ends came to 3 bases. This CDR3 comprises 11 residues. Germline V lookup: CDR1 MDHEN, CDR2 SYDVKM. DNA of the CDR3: TGTGCCAGCAGTTGGGCCGGGGAGCTGTTTTTT. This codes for CASSWAGELFF.

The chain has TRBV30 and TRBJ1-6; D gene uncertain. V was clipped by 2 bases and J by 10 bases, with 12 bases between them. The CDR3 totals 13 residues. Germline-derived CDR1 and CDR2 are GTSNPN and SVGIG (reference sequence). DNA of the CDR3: TGTGCCTGGAGTAGGACCCTGGGGTCACCCCTCCACTTT. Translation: CAWSRTLGSPLHF.

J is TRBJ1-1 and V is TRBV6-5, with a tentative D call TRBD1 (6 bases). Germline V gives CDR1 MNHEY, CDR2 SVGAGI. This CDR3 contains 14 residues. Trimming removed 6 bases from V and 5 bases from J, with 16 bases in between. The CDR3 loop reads CASRKGGFETEAFF. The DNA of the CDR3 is TGTGCCAGCAGGAAAGGGGGATTCGAGACTGAAGCTTTCTTT.

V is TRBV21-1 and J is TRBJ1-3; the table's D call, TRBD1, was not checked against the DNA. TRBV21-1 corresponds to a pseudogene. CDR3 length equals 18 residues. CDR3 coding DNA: TGTGCCAGCAGCAGCGCCCGAGAGGGACAGCGAGTTGGAAACACCATATATTTT. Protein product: CASSSAREGQRVGNTIYF.

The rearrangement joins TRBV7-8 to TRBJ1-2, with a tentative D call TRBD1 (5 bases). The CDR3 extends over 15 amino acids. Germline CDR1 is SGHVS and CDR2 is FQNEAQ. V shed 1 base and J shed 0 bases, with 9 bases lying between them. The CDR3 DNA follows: TGTGCCAGCAGCTTAGGTGCAGGGACTAACTATGGCTACACCTTC. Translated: CASSLGAGTNYGYTF. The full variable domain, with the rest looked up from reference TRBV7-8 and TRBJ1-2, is GAGVSQSPRYKVAKRGQDVALRCDPISGHVSLFWYQQALGQGPEFLTYFQNEAQLDKSGLPSDRFFAERPEGSVSTLKIQRTQQEDSAVYLCASSLGAGTNYGYTFGSGTRLTVV.

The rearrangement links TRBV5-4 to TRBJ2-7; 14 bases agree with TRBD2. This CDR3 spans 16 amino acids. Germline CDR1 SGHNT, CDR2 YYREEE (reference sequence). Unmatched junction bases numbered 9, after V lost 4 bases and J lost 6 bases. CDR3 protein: CASSPEGGLAGVEQYF. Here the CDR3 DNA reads TGTGCCAGCAGCCCCGAAGGGGGACTAGCGGGAGTCGAGCAGTACTTC. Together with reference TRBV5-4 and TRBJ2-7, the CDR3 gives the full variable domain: ETGVTQSPTHLIKTRGQQVTLRCSSQSGHNTVSWYQQALGQGPQFIFQYYREEENGRGNFPPRFSGLQFPNYSSELNVNALELDDSALYLCASSPEGGLAGVEQYFGPGTRLTVT.